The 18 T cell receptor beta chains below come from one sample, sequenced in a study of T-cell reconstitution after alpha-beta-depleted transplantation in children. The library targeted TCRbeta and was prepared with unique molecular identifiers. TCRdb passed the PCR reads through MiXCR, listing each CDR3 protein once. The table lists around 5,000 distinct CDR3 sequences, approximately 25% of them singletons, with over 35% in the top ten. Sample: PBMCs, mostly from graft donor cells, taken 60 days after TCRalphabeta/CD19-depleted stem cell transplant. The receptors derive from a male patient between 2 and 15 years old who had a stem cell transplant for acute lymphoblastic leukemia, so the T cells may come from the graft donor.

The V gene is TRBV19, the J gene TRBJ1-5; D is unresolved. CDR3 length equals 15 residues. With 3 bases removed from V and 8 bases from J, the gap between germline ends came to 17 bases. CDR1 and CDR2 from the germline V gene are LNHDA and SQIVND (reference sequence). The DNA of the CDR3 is TGTGCCAGTAGTATTAATGGAAATGGTGTTAAGCCCCAGCATTTT. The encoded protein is CASSINGNGVKPQHF.

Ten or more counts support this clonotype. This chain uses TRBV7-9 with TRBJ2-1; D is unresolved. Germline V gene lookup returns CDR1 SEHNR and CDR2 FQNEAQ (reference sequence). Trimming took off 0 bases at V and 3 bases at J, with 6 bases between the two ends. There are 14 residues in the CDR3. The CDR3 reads CASSLAMSYNEQFF. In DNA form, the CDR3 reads TGTGCCAGCAGCTTAGCGATGAGCTACAATGAGCAGTTCTTC.

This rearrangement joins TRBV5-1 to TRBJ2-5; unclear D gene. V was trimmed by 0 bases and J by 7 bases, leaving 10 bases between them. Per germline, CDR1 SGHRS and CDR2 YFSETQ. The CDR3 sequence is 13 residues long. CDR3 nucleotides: TGCGCCAGCAGCTTGGGTTTATGGGCGACCCAGTACTTC. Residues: CASSLGLWATQYF.

This CDR3 reads CASSSSGVETQYF. For the CDR3, the DNA is TGTGCCAGCAGCTCTAGCGGGGTAGAGACCCAGTACTTC. The chain has TRBV11-2 and TRBJ2-5, with 9 positions matching TRBD2. Germline V gene sequence: CDR1 SGHAT, CDR2 FQNNGV. V was clipped by 4 bases and J by 4 bases; unmatched bases: 1. This CDR3 comprises 13 residues. Based on the CDR3 plus reference TRBV11-2 and TRBJ2-5, the full variable domain is EAGVAQSPRYKIIEKRQSVAFWCNPISGHATLYWYQQILGQGPKLLIQFQNNGVVDDSQLPKDRFSAERLKGVDSTLKIQPAKLEDSAVYLCASSSSGVETQYFGPGTRLLVL.

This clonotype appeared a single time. The CDR3 region has the DNA TGTGCCAGCAGTTTAGACAGTACCTACAATGAGCAGTTCTTC. Amino acids: CASSLDSTYNEQFF. This chain connects TRBV12-3 or TRBV12-4 to TRBJ2-1; D is unclear. The CDR3 loop spans 14 amino acids. Trimming took off 1 base at V and 2 bases at J, with 6 bases between the two ends.

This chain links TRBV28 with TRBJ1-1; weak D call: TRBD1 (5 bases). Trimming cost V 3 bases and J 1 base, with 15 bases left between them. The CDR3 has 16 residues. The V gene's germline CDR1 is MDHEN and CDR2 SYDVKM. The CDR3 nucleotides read TGTGCCAGCAGTTTGGGAGGGACCCTTGGGAACACTGAAGCTTTCTTT. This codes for CASSLGGTLGNTEAFF.

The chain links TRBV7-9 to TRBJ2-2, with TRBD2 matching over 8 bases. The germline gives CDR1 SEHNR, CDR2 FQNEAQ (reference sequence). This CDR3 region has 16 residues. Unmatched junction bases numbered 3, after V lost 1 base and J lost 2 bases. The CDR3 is CASSLVTSGNTGELFF. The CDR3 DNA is TGTGCCAGCAGCTTAGTAACTAGCGGTAACACCGGGGAGCTGTTTTTT.

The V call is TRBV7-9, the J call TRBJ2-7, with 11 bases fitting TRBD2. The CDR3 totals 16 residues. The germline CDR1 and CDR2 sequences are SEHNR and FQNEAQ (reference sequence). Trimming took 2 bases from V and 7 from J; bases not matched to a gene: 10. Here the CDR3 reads CASSLSTSGRVREQYF. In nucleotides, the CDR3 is TGTGCCAGCAGCTTATCAACTAGCGGGAGAGTAAGGGAGCAGTACTTC.

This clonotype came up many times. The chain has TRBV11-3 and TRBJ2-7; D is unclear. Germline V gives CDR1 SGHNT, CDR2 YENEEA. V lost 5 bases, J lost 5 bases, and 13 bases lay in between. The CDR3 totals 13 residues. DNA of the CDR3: TGTGCCAGCAGCCGAACGGGCACGGACGAGCAGTACTTC. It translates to CASSRTGTDEQYF.

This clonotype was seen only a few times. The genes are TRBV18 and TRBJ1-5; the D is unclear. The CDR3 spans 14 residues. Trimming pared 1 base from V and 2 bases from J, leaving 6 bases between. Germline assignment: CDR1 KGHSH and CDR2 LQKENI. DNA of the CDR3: TGTGCCAGCTCACCACAGTTAGGCAATCAGCCCCAGCATTTT. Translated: CASSPQLGNQPQHF.

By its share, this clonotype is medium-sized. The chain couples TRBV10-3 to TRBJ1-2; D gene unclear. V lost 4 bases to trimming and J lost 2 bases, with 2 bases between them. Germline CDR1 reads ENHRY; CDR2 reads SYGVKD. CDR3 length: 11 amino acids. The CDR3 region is CAISVNYGYTF. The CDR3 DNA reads TGTGCCATCAGTGTAAACTATGGCTACACCTTC.

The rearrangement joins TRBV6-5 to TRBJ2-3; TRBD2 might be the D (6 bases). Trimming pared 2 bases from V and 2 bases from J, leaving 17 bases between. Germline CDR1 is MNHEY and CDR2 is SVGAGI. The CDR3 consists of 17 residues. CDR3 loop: CASSYTRDSGPTDTQYF. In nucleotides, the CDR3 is TGTGCCAGCAGTTACACTCGGGACTCCGGACCCACAGATACGCAGTATTTT.

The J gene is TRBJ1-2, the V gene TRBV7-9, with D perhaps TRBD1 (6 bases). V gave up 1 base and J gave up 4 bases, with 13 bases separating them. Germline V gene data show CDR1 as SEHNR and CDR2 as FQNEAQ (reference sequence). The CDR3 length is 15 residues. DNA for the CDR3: TGTGCCAGCAGCTTAGGACAGGACCTCCTCTATGGCTACACCTTC. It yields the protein CASSLGQDLLYGYTF.

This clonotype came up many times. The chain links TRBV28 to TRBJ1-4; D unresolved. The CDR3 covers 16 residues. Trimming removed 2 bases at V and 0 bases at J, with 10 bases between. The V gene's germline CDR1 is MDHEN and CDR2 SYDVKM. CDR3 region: CASSLTQPTTNEKLFF. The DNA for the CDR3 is TGTGCCAGCAGTTTAACCCAGCCAACAACTAATGAAAAACTGTTTTTT.

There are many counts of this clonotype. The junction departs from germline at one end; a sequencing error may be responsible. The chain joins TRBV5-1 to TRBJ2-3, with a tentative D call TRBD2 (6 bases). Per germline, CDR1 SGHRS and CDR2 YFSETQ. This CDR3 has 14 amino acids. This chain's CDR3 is CASTLPGVTDTQYF. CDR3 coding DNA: TGCGCCAGCACCTTGCCGGGAGTAACAGATACGCAGTATTTT.

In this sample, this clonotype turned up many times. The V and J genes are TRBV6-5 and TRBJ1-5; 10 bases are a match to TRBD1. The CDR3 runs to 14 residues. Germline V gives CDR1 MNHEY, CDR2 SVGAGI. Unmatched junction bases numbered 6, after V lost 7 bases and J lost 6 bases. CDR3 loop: CASTGTGEGQPQHF. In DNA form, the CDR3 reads TGTGCCAGCACCGGGACAGGGGAAGGTCAGCCCCAGCATTTT.

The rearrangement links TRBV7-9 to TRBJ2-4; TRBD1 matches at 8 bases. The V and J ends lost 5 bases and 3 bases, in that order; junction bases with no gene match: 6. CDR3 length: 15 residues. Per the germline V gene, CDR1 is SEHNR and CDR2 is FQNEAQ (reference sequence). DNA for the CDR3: TGTGCCAGCAGCCCCAAACAGGGGGTCAAAAACATTCAGTACTTC. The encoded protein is CASSPKQGVKNIQYF.

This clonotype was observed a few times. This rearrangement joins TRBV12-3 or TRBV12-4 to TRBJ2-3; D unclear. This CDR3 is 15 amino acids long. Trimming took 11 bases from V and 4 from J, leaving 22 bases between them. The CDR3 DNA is TGTGCCTTCTGTTTTCCCCCCAACATCGCAGATACGCAGTATTTT. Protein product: CAFCFPPNIADTQYF.